The 13 T cell receptor beta chains listed next were all sequenced from one sample in a study of blood T cells in healthy people across ages. A sample-barcoded 5' primer and a J-beta primer mix were used in a second PCR of about 7 to 12 cycles. Using its own MiXCR run on the 5' RACE reads, TCRdb lists one record per CDR3 protein. The data hold hundreds of thousands of distinct CDR3 sequences, with approximately 48% observed a single time. Sequenced sample: blood. These receptors came from a man aged 60 to 75 in good health.

The sample holds many counts of this clonotype. The gene calls are TRBV5-1 and TRBJ1-1; D is unclear. The V gene lost 0 bases and the J gene lost 3 bases, with 12 bases spanning the gap. The CDR3 covers 15 residues. Germline V CDR1 and CDR2: SGHRS, YFSETQ. For the CDR3, the DNA is TGCGCCAGCAGCTTGGTCGGAGGCCCGGACACTGAAGCTTTCTTT. Translated, it gives CASSLVGGPDTEAFF.

The chain carries TRBV7-8 and TRBJ1-2; TRBD1 aligns across 8 bases. J lost 8 bases, V lost 0 bases, and 11 bases had no gene match. CDR1 and CDR2 (germline): SGHVS, FQNEAQ. The CDR3 runs 16 residues. In nucleotides, the CDR3 is TGTGCCAGCAGCTTAGCTTTGTCGGGGGCAGGGGGCGGCTACACCTTC. Residues: CASSLALSGAGGGYTF.

This rearrangement joins TRBV7-9 to TRBJ1-1, with 8 bases that match TRBD1. J lost 3 bases, V lost 4 bases, and 7 bases had no gene match. Looked up from germline, CDR1 is SEHNR and CDR2 is FQNEAQ (reference sequence). The length of the CDR3 is 15 residues. CDR3 sequence: CASSSRTGYDTEAFF. The CDR3 region has the DNA TGTGCCAGCAGCTCGAGGACAGGGTACGACACTGAAGCTTTCTTT.

This clonotype was observed a few times. The rearrangement links TRBV29-1 to TRBJ1-5; possibly TRBD1 for D (5 bases). V was trimmed by 6 bases and J by 0 bases, leaving 12 bases between them. The CDR3 runs to 14 residues. Germline CDR1 and CDR2: SQVTM and ANQGSEA. CDR3 in amino acids: CSVGAGNSNQPQHF. The CDR3 DNA follows: TGCAGCGTCGGGGCGGGAAATAGCAATCAGCCCCAGCATTTT.

V is TRBV28 and J is TRBJ2-7; 9 nucleotides align to TRBD1. The V and J ends lost 6 bases and 0 bases, in that order; junction bases with no gene match: 6. The CDR3 covers 15 residues. Germline V gives CDR1 MDHEN, CDR2 SYDVKM. CDR3 residues: CASSTQTGGSYEQYF. CDR3 sequence (DNA): TGTGCCAGCAGCACCCAGACAGGGGGCTCCTACGAGCAGTACTTC.

The V call is TRBV12-3 or TRBV12-4, the J call TRBJ2-1; D gene ambiguous. With the DNA end fitting TRBJ2-7 better, the J assignment may be wrong. The CDR3 has 11 amino acids. CDR3 sequence reads: CASSVTNEQYF. The CDR3, as DNA: TGTGCCAGCAGCGTCACCAATGAGCAGTACTTC.

This clonotype was seen at least ten times. The rearrangement links TRBV7-9 to TRBJ2-5; no reliable D call. This CDR3 region has 13 residues. Germline values: CDR1 SEHNR, CDR2 FQNEAQ (reference sequence). V was pared by 1 base and J by 2 bases, with 5 bases between. The CDR3 reads CASSLVHQETQYF. The CDR3 nucleotides read TGTGCCAGCAGCTTAGTTCATCAAGAGACCCAGTACTTC.

CDR3 protein: CASSLRVIYEQYF. CDR3 bases: TGTGCCAGCAGCTTAAGGGTGATCTACGAGCAGTACTTC. This sequence joins TRBV11-3 and TRBJ2-7; D is uncertain. CDR3 length: 13 amino acids. CDR1 SGHNT and CDR2 YENEEA come from the germline V gene. Trimming pared 2 bases from V and 3 bases from J, leaving 8 bases between.

The chain recombines TRBV20-1 with TRBJ2-5, with 15 bases that match TRBD2. Germline V lookup: CDR1 DFQATT, CDR2 SNEGSKA (reference sequence). Trimming cost V 6 bases and J 6 bases; bases outside gene matches: 17. The CDR3 runs to 18 residues. CDR3 DNA sequence: TGCAGTGCGAAGGGACTAGCGGGGGGCCGGATCGGGCAAAAGACCCAGTACTTC. Its protein product is CSAKGLAGGRIGQKTQYF.

Concerning this clonotype itself: The germline gene is not matched at one end of the junction; a read error may be the cause. The rearrangement joins TRBV28 to TRBJ2-7; TRBD2 aligns across 9 bases. The CDR3 is 15 amino acids. Germline CDR1 and CDR2: MDHEN and SYDVKM. The CDR3 coding sequence is TGTGCCAGCAGAACAGGCGGGGGGGATGCCTACAAGCAGTACTTC. Its protein product is CASRTGGGDAYKQYF.

This clonotype has at least ten counts. The chain uses TRBV4-3 and TRBJ2-7; D remains ambiguous. From germline, CDR1 is LGHNA and CDR2 YSLEER. The CDR3 loop spans 14 amino acids. The V end lost 0 bases, the J end lost 6 bases, and 12 bases lay between the germline ends. The DNA of the CDR3 is TGCGCCAGCAGCCAAGATAAATTCCGTTCCGAGCAGTACTTC. Protein: CASSQDKFRSEQYF.

In this sample, this clonotype turned up a few times. This sequence joins TRBV7-6 and TRBJ2-1, with D maybe TRBD2 (6 bases). The V gene lost 2 bases and the J gene lost 0 bases, with 17 bases spanning the gap. CDR3 length: 18 residues. Germline loops: CDR1 SGHVS, CDR2 FNYEAQ. The CDR3 loop reads CASSLTSPRLSSYNEQFF. CDR3 coding DNA: TGTGCCAGCAGCTTAACTAGCCCCAGGCTTAGCTCCTACAATGAGCAGTTCTTC. The full variable domain, its missing parts supplied by reference TRBV7-6 and TRBJ2-1, is GAGVSQSPRYKVTKRGQDVALRCDPISGHVSLYWYRQALGQGPEFLTYFNYEAQQDKSGLPNDRFSAERPEGSISTLTIQRTEQRDSAMYRCASSLTSPRLSSYNEQFFGPGTRLTVL.

This clonotype was counted at least ten times. DNA for the CDR3: TGTGCCAGCAGTTTGGAGGGGAGCTCCTACGAGCAGTACTTC. As protein: CASSLEGSSYEQYF. This sequence joins TRBV7-2 and TRBJ2-7, with D possibly matching TRBD2 (6 bases). Trimming removed 6 bases from V and 0 bases from J, with 12 bases in between. Germline lookup yields CDR1 SGHTA and CDR2 FQGNSA. The CDR3 is made up of 14 amino acids.